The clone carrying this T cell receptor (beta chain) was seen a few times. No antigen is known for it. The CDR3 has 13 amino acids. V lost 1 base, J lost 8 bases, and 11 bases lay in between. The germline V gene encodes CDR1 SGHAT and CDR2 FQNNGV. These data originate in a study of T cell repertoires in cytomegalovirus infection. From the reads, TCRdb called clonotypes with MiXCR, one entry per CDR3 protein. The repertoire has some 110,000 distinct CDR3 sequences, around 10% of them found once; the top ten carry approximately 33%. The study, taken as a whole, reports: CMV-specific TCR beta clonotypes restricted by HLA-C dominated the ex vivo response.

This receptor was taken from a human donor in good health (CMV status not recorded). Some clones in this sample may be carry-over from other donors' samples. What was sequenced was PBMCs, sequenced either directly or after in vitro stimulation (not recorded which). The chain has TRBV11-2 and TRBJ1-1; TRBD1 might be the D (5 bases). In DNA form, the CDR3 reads TGTGCCAGCAGCTTAGCCGGGACGGCAGAAGCTTTCTTT. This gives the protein CASSLAGTAEAFF.